A single sample gave rise to the 14 T cell receptor beta chains below, sequenced in a study of blood T cell repertoires in COVID-19 (dated by TCRdb to 2018 to 2020). The library was obtained by the immunoSEQ multiplex PCR assay. TCRdb holds this immuneACCESS table with in-frame rearrangements only. Some clones are missing; in checked studies, unresolved V genes explain under half, and the rest has no known cause. In all, the sample holds 60,000 to 75,000 clones, and 79% of those were seen once. Around 27% of the sample is in the top ten clones. Material for sequencing was peripheral blood. These receptors were collected from a man aged 55 to 70 with active or convalescent COVID-19.

This clone came up once. The V gene is TRBV28, the J gene TRBJ1-5; D gene unclear. The V and J ends lost 5 bases and 5 bases respectively, with 13 bases between them. Germline CDR1 reads MDHEN; CDR2 reads SYDVKM. This CDR3 comprises 14 residues. The CDR3 DNA is TGTGCCAGCAGTCCCCGGGCGGGTGATCAGCCCCAGCATTTT. Its protein is CASSPRAGDQPQHF.

The V call is TRBV7-3, the J call TRBJ2-7; the match to TRBD1 covers 10 bases. Looked up from germline, CDR1 is SGHTA and CDR2 is FQGTGA. Trimming at V came to 0 bases and at J to 2 bases, leaving 1 base not matched to a gene. The CDR3 consists of 15 residues. The CDR3 DNA reads as TGTGCCAGCAGCTTAACGGGACAGGGGACCTACGAGCAGTACTTC. Protein product: CASSLTGQGTYEQYF. The full variable domain, rest sourced from reference TRBV7-3 and TRBJ2-7, is GAGVSQTPSNKVTEKGKYVELRCDPISGHTALYWYRQSLGQGPEFLIYFQGTGAADDSGLPNDRFFAVRPEGSVSTLKIQRTERGDSAVYLCASSLTGQGTYEQYFGPGTRLTVT.

This clone was seen only a few times. The V and J genes are TRBV7-6 and TRBJ2-3; possibly TRBD1 for D (6 bases). V lost 5 bases and J 2 bases, leaving 14 bases between the germline ends. The CDR3 is 15 residues long. CDR1 and CDR2 from the germline V gene are SGHVS and FNYEAQ. This CDR3 reads CASSTGTLDTDTQYF. CDR3 bases: TGTGCCAGCAGCACCGGGACACTTGACACAGATACGCAGTATTTT.

The genes are TRBV19 and TRBJ1-4, with D perhaps matching TRBD1 (6 bases). V lost 4 bases and J 4 bases, leaving 13 bases between the germline ends. The length of the CDR3 is 15 residues. Germline V gene sequence: CDR1 LNHDA, CDR2 SQIVND (reference sequence). The CDR3 DNA sequence: TGTGCCAGTAGTAAGAGACAGGACCATAATGAAAAACTGTTTTTT. Its protein product is CASSKRQDHNEKLFF.

This chain links TRBV5-1 with TRBJ1-1; D is possibly TRBD1 (6 bases). CDR3 length: 15 residues. CDR1 and CDR2 (germline): SGHRS, YFSETQ. V lost 4 bases, J lost 8 bases, and 21 bases lay in between. For the CDR3, the DNA is TGCGCCAGCAGCATCCAAGGGGGTAAGGGGTTAGAAGCTTTCTTT. This translates into CASSIQGGKGLEAFF.

V and J are TRBV2 and TRBJ1-1, with a possible D match to TRBD1 (5 bases). The CDR3 has 13 amino acids. The germline V and J ends were trimmed by 5 bases and 6 bases, with 13 bases remaining between them. Germline V CDR1 and CDR2: SNHLY, FYNNEI. CDR3 sequence: CASSRVEGSEAFF. In nucleotides, the CDR3 is TGTGCCAGCAGTAGGGTGGAGGGGTCTGAAGCTTTCTTT. The whole variable domain, filled in from reference TRBV2 and TRBJ1-1, reads EPEVTQTPSHQVTQMGQEVILRCVPISNHLYFYWYRQILGQKVEFLVSFYNNEISEKSEIFDDQFSVERPDGSNFTLKIRSTKLEDSAMYFCASSRVEGSEAFFGQGTRLTVV.

The genes are TRBV4-1 and TRBJ1-2; D not certain. Deletions cut 0 bases from V and 3 bases from J, with 8 bases between. The CDR3 runs to 14 residues. Germline CDR1 is MGHRA and CDR2 is YSYEKL. The CDR3 protein is CASSQEFGYYGYTF. CDR3 sequence (DNA): TGCGCCAGCAGCCAAGAATTCGGGTACTATGGCTACACCTTC.

In regard to this clone: Given a much more abundant clone one base away, this may be a read error. The rearrangement joins TRBV11-3 to TRBJ1-1; no clear D. The CDR3 covers 13 residues. Germline values: CDR1 SGHNT, CDR2 YENEEA. V gave up 2 bases and J gave up 0 bases, with 4 bases separating them. This CDR3 reads CASSLTVNTEAFF. The CDR3 coding sequence is TGTGCCAGCAGCTTAACGGTGAACACTGAAGCTTTCTTT.

This CDR3 is CATSEAGEKLFF. The DNA for the CDR3 is TGTGCCACCAGTGAAGCCGGGGAAAAACTGTTTTTT. The chain uses TRBV24-1 and TRBJ1-4, with unresolved D. Trimming shortened V by 4 bases and J by 8 bases, and 7 bases separated the two germline ends. In germline, CDR1 is KGHDR, CDR2 SFDVKD. The CDR3 covers 12 residues.

The chain joins TRBV4-1 to TRBJ2-7; 9 nucleotides match TRBD1. This CDR3 is 14 amino acids long. Losses at the gene ends were 5 bases for V and 4 bases for J; bases not matched to a gene: 6. Germline CDR1 and CDR2: MGHRA and YSYEKL. CDR3 in amino acids: CASSKPGQGYEQYF. The CDR3, as DNA: TGCGCCAGCAGCAAACCGGGACAGGGATACGAGCAGTACTTC.

The genes are TRBV6-5 and TRBJ2-1; D is possibly TRBD1 (5 bases). Germline-derived CDR1 and CDR2 are MNHEY and SVGAGI. V dropped 0 bases and J dropped 4 bases, with 10 bases sitting between them. The CDR3 sequence is 15 residues long. The CDR3 DNA is TGTGCCAGCAGTTACTCAAGGGGTGCTTACAATGAGCAGTTCTTC. It is translated as CASSYSRGAYNEQFF.

The genes are TRBV27 and TRBJ2-7; 7 bases match TRBD1. CDR3 length equals 18 residues. Per germline, CDR1 MNHEY and CDR2 SMNVEV (reference sequence). After removal of 0 bases from V and 2 bases from J, the junction contained 13 bases not matched to a gene. CDR3 bases: TGTGCCAGCAGTTTATCCCACCTCACACGGGACAGAACCTACGAGCAGTACTTC. Protein: CASSLSHLTRDRTYEQYF.

The chain links TRBV27 to TRBJ1-1; perhaps TRBD1 as D (5 bases). The V gene's germline CDR1 is MNHEY and CDR2 SMNVEV (reference sequence). This CDR3 is 14 amino acids long. V was shortened by 5 bases and J by 5 bases, with 15 bases between the two germline ends. This CDR3 reads CASSAWTEGTEAFF. CDR3 nucleotide sequence: TGTGCCAGCAGTGCATGGACGGAGGGGACTGAAGCTTTCTTT.

This clone has at least ten counts. The V and J genes are TRBV4-2 and TRBJ1-1; D unresolved. CDR3 length: 13 residues. V was cut by 1 base and J by 0 bases, with 3 bases left in between. Germline V lookup: CDR1 LGHNA, CDR2 YNFKEQ. CDR3 amino acids: CASSQAVNTEAFF. CDR3 nucleotides: TGTGCCAGCAGCCAAGCGGTGAACACTGAAGCTTTCTTT.